This T cell receptor (beta chain) came from a study of cytotoxic CD8 clonotypes in ibrutinib-treated CLL (dated by TCRdb to about 2021). With regard to the full study: The cohort had 11 relapsed/refractory and around 15 treatment-naive patients; roughly 17 were IGHV unmutated. Partial responses were observed in some 24 patients and complete responses in 2; after a median follow-up of 68 months, remission was maintained in approximately 14 patients and progression was observed in roughly twelve. Of the approximately 91 people in the trial, approximately 24 had longitudinal samples available. On average, each sample had roughly 230,000 productive templates and approximately 85,000 productive rearrangements. Every sample from remission and from progressive disease was obtained while the patients were still on ibrutinib. Response samples were obtained after a median of roughly eleven months of treatment, with a range of roughly 6 to 40 months. Cryopreserved peripheral blood mononuclear cells were collected at three points: before therapy, at response, and at either sustained remission or disease progression.

General study outcomes and caveats: Public clonotypes were rare and either contracted or stayed stable during treatment, and the rise in clonality at ibrutinib response reflected the expansion of private clonotypes. An increase in clonality was observed at ibrutinib response, with clonality remaining stable during sustained remission and falling back toward baseline at progression. Sampling times were not matched between sustained-remission and progressing patients, and lymph node repertoires were not studied. Baseline clonality was found to be higher than that of age-matched healthy donors and was strongly correlated with circulating CD8+ T-cell counts.

On a MiSeq, deep resolution sequencing aimed for a depth between 1 in 1 million and 1 in 200,000 T cells, with each clonotype covered approximately 9.2x on average. The immunoSEQ hsTCRB Kit was used to generate TCR beta libraries. Per the authors' processing: The data were analyzed with ImmunoSEQ Analyzer and ImmunoSEQ Data Assistant, and V, D and J gene assignments followed IMGT definitions. Clonality, which ranges from 0 to 1, was calculated by subtracting the normalized Shannon entropy of productive rearrangement frequencies from one. Public clonotype analysis was restricted to overrepresented clonotypes comprising at least 0.05% of each patient's repertoire. About 13 age-matched healthy donor repertoires from immuneACCESS were used as controls for clonality. The table was pulled from immuneACCESS by TCRdb, which kept in-frame rearrangements only. Such tables lose some clones; where checked, under half of the loss comes from unresolved V genes, and the rest has no known cause. That table furnishes V, J and clone size, whereas the DNA furnished D and trimming. This sample comprises about 200,000 clones, 60% to 80% of them detected only once. Together, the top ten hold roughly 5.9% of the sample.

Taken from the germline V gene, the CDR1 and CDR2 loops are SGHDT and YYEEEE. V and J lose 4 bases and 4 bases, and a span of 5 bases separates them. The CDR3, cysteine through phenylalanine, is 11 amino acids long. The retained sequence is limited to the CDR3, 33 bases, with the frame set at the first base. The time point label, as the study defines it: 12 months on ibrutinib. For TCR beta library preparation, around 2 micrograms of genomic DNA were isolated from cryopreserved PBMCs. High-throughput TCR beta sequencing was performed on longitudinal blood samples from CLL patients receiving ibrutinib monotherapy. The patients took part in an open-label, single-center phase 2 trial of ibrutinib monotherapy. Only one count was recorded for this clone. The antigen it recognizes is unknown. Nothing much larger sits one base from this clone, and base qualities are not available.

The rearrangement joined TRBV5-6 to TRBJ1-1, with no confidently assigned D gene. The sequencing used PBMCs, collected after 12 months of ibrutinib treatment. The receptor comes from a human donor with chronic lymphocytic leukemia. The encoded CDR3 is CASSRLTEAFF. Read as DNA, the sequence is TGTGCCAGCAGCAGGCTCACTGAAGCTTTCTTT.